This T cell receptor beta chain was sequenced in a study of T cells in Graves' hyperthyroidism and ophthalmopathy. Regarding the study as a whole: Peripheral blood also featured most of the thyroid clonotypes expanded above 0.001. Ophthalmopathy was separated from stable hyperthyroidism by a 13 V-J model. The model identified upcoming ophthalmopathy a median 6.5 months ahead of onset.

Researchers amplified the TCR beta CDR3 regions from RNA transcripts. HTBI primers were used for first-round RT-PCR of the TCR CDR3. TCRdb processed the multiplex PCR reads anew with MiXCR; each CDR3 protein has one entry. The sample has 75,000 to 100,000 distinct CDR3 sequences, about 51% seen once. V was clipped by 6 bases and J by 7 bases; unmatched bases: 7. This CDR3 has 13 residues. A word on this clonotype: Its antigen is currently unknown.

Clinical symptoms, serum thyroxine and TRAb, thyroid ultrasound and orbital computed tomography were used for the diagnoses. The sequence was collected from a woman aged 35 to 49 with Graves' hyperthyroidism. V and J are TRBV12-3 or TRBV12-4 and TRBJ1-2; 8 nucleotides agree with TRBD1. Sequencing was carried out using blood. The CDR3 loop reads CASSPRGLSGYTF. DNA of the CDR3: TGTGCCAGCAGCCCCAGGGGGCTTAGTGGCTACACCTTC.